This T cell receptor (beta chain) emerged from a study of technical replicates of blood from a few donors. Per the germline V gene, CDR1 is ENHRY and CDR2 is SYGVKD. This CDR3 contains 15 residues. With V trimmed by 4 bases and J by 6 bases, 3 bases remained unmatched. Produced via immunoSEQ multiplex PCR; TCRdb's table is partial and in-frame only. The repertoire holds over 50,000 clones, 85% to 95% seen once, with more than 4% in the top ten. The sequencing input was PBMCs. This chain links TRBV10-3 with TRBJ2-1; TRBD2 aligns across 13 bases. The clonotype was recovered from a human donor in good health. Some clones in this sample may be carry-over from other donors' samples. The CDR3 region has the DNA TGTGCCATCAGTGCGACTAGCGGGAGGAGCAATGAGCAGTTCTTC. Translation: CAISATSGRSNEQFF.